Listed here are 10 T cell receptor beta chains from one sample, sequenced in a study of cytomegalovirus exposure and HLA in healthy donors. The primer mix had 60 Vbeta and 13 Jbeta primers. TCRdb's table, derived via immunoSEQ multiplex PCR, lists solely in-frame clones and lacks some. Among around 120,000 clones, approximately 80% were seen once, and the ten largest hold about 1.8%. Input material: PBMCs. These receptors were collected from a woman in her thirties or forties in good health and CMV-seronegative.

Written as DNA, the CDR3 is TGTGCCAGCCTACAGGGTGCTCAAGAGACCCAGTACTTC. Amino acids: CASLQGAQETQYF. The chain employs TRBV13 and TRBJ2-5, with a weak D call TRBD1 (6 bases). There are 13 residues in the CDR3. With 8 bases removed from V and 2 bases from J, the gap between germline ends came to 12 bases. The germline V gene encodes CDR1 PRHDT and CDR2 FYEKMQ (reference sequence). Full variable domain (outside the CDR3, taken from reference TRBV13 and TRBJ2-5): AAGVIQSPRHLIKEKRETATLKCYPIPRHDTVYWYQQGPGQDPQFLISFYEKMQSDKGSIPDRFSAQQFSDYHSELNMSSLELGDSALYFCASLQGAQETQYFGPGTRLLVL.

The chain combines TRBV7-9 with TRBJ2-1; TRBD2 matches 8 bases. V gave up 8 bases and J gave up 7 bases; unmatched junction bases: 7. Germline-derived CDR1 and CDR2 are SEHNR and FQNEAQ (reference sequence). The CDR3 length is 13 residues. CDR3 protein: CASSYGLANEQFF. CDR3 in DNA: TGTGCCAGCTCCTATGGACTAGCTAATGAGCAGTTCTTC.

This chain joins TRBV29-1 and TRBJ2-1, with TRBD2 matching over 7 bases. J was trimmed by 9 bases and V by 1 base; bases with no gene match: 6. The CDR3 is 13 residues long. Germline V gene data show CDR1 as SQVTM and CDR2 as ANQGSEA. The CDR3 is CSVEATAGVEQFF. Here the CDR3 DNA reads TGCAGCGTTGAAGCGACTGCGGGAGTTGAGCAGTTCTTC.

The chain uses TRBV7-2 and TRBJ2-3, with D hard to call. This CDR3 is 13 amino acids long. Trimming cost V 5 bases and J 3 bases, with 9 bases left between them. Germline V lookup: CDR1 SGHTA, CDR2 FQGNSA. CDR3 in amino acids: CASSPRRTDTQYF. As DNA, the CDR3 is TGTGCCAGCAGCCCTCGGCGGACAGATACGCAGTATTTT.

Only a few counts were recorded for this clone. The chain is built from TRBV11-2 and TRBJ1-4; 8 nucleotides match TRBD1. V was pared by 1 base and J by 8 bases, with 6 bases of the junction left unmatched. This CDR3 is 15 amino acids long. Germline V gene data show CDR1 as SGHAT and CDR2 as FQNNGV. CDR3 residues: CASSLGTGLGEKLFF. Written as DNA, the CDR3 is TGTGCCAGCAGCTTAGGGACAGGGCTGGGGGAAAAACTGTTTTTT.

This clone was seen a handful of times. This chain joins TRBV9 and TRBJ2-2; D unclear. Germline loops: CDR1 SGDLS, CDR2 YYNGEE. Trimming stripped 4 bases from V and 1 base from J, with 14 bases between. The CDR3 is 16 amino acids. CDR3 protein: CASSSTPSLNTGELFF. Here the CDR3 DNA reads TGTGCCAGCAGCTCCACCCCGAGCTTGAACACCGGGGAGCTGTTTTTT.

This clone was observed a handful of times. CDR3 in amino acids: CASSFQGAWEQFF. CDR3 in DNA: TGTGCCAGCAGCTTCCAGGGGGCATGGGAGCAGTTCTTC. The chain uses TRBV11-2 and TRBJ2-1, with 8 bases matching TRBD1. Germline V gene lookup returns CDR1 SGHAT and CDR2 FQNNGV. CDR3 size: 13 residues. The ends lost 3 bases at V and 10 bases at J; junction bases unmatched: 5. The full variable domain, with the rest looked up from reference TRBV11-2 and TRBJ2-1, is EAGVAQSPRYKIIEKRQSVAFWCNPISGHATLYWYQQILGQGPKLLIQFQNNGVVDDSQLPKDRFSAERLKGVDSTLKIQPAKLEDSAVYLCASSFQGAWEQFFGPGTRLTVL.

This chain connects TRBV5-8 to TRBJ2-1; 10 positions match TRBD2. CDR3 length: 17 residues. Looked up from germline, CDR1 is SGHTS and CDR2 is YDEGEE. With 4 bases clipped from V and 4 bases from J, the junction kept 11 bases outside the gene matches. CDR3 loop: CASSETLAGGRYNEQFF. The DNA for the CDR3 is TGTGCCAGCAGCGAGACCTTAGCGGGGGGCCGATACAATGAGCAGTTCTTC.

The rearrangement links TRBV6-6 to TRBJ1-2; possibly TRBD1 for D (6 bases). Germline CDR1 and CDR2: MNHNY and SVGAGI (reference sequence). Trimming cost V 6 bases and J 8 bases, with 16 bases left between them. The length of the CDR3 is 13 residues. The CDR3 DNA reads TGTGCCAGCAGCCCTACGGGGGGCAAGGGCTACACCTTC. Amino acids: CASSPTGGKGYTF.

V and J are TRBV6-1 and TRBJ1-2, with TRBD1 matching 7 bases. Germline V gene lookup returns CDR1 MNHNS and CDR2 SASEGT. Unmatched junction bases numbered 10, after V lost 8 bases and J lost 1 base. The CDR3 runs to 15 residues. The CDR3 loop reads CASGVRQGGNYGYTF. The DNA for the CDR3 is TGTGCCAGCGGTGTGAGACAGGGTGGTAACTATGGCTACACCTTC.